The T cell receptor beta chain described here comes from a study of T cell responses to AZD1222 COVID-19 vaccine. General study points: The number of AZD1222 recipients seropositive at baseline was only five to seven. Spike-specific TCR breadth and depth grew following two AZD1222 doses. Mostly white British, mostly female donors; authors suggested clonal diversity may be underestimated.

Libraries were prepared by immunoSEQ multiplex PCR; TCRdb keeps only in-frame clonotypes and omits some of them. The data hold some 130,000 clones, with approximately 92% observed a single time. V was pared by 10 bases and J by 8 bases, with 20 bases between. Germline assignment: CDR1 LNHDA and CDR2 SQIVND (reference sequence). The CDR3 totals 13 residues. A note on this clone: As yet, its antigen is unknown.

Sequenced here: peripheral blood, sampled 28 days after the second AZD1222 dose. This clonotype was sampled from an adult who received the AZD1222 COVID-19 vaccine. V is TRBV19 and J is TRBJ1-2, with D maybe TRBD1 (5 bases). CDR3: CATVPRGGPGYTF. CDR3 DNA sequence: TGTGCCACCGTTCCAAGGGGCGGTCCAGGCTACACCTTC.